This T cell receptor beta chain is drawn from a study of T cell responses to AZD1222 COVID-19 vaccine. Study summary: The analysis combined second doses at about 4 or about 12 weeks. Overall study findings and caveats: Following two doses of AZD1222, Spike-specific TCR breadth and depth rose. Donor demographics were predominantly white British with a female majority; clonal diversity may be underestimated.

There are 17 residues in the CDR3. Germline values: CDR1 LNHDA, CDR2 SQIVND (reference sequence). Deletions cut 1 base from V and 5 bases from J, with 20 bases between. On this clone: Antigen specificity is unknown.

Measured with immunoSEQ multiplex PCR; TCRdb has only the in-frame clones, and not every one. The sample shows under 150,000 clones, over 90% of them seen only once. The chain employs TRBV19 and TRBJ1-2, with no clear D. The source of this sequence is an adult in good health. Sequenced material: peripheral blood, taken on day 0 of AZD1222 vaccination. In DNA, the CDR3 is TGTGCCAGTAGTATAGGCCATTTGCTGCAGTTCGGTTATGGCTACACCTTC. Amino acids: CASSIGHLLQFGYGYTF. The full variable domain, with the rest looked up from reference TRBV19 and TRBJ1-2, is DGGITQSPKYLFRKEGQNVTLSCEQNLNHDAMYWYRQDPGQGLRLIYYSQIVNDFQKGDIAEGYSVSREKKESFPLTVTSAQKNPTAFYLCASSIGHLLQFGYGYTFGSGTRLTVV.